Many counts were recorded for the clone carrying this TCR beta chain. Its target is unknown. The data were taken from a study of T-cell reconstitution after alpha-beta-depleted transplantation in children. General study findings and limits: Hyperexpanded clones declined; after one year, newly produced T cells mostly supplied diversity.

Germline CDR1 reads ENHRY; CDR2 reads SYGVKD. CDR3 size: 13 residues. V was clipped by 3 bases and J by 1 base, with 7 bases between them. Molecular barcoding with unique molecular identifiers was used for the TCRbeta library. TCRdb reprocessed the PCR reads with MiXCR, giving one entry per CDR3 protein. This table holds 130,000 to 150,000 distinct CDR3 sequences, 8.8% found once. Sequences were derived from PBMCs, mostly from graft donor cells, sampled 180 days after TCRalphabeta/CD19-depleted stem cell transplant. J is TRBJ2-7 and V is TRBV10-3; D possibly corresponds to TRBD1 (5 bases). The clonotype was recovered from a female patient aged 2-15 years who had a stem cell transplant for congenital amegakaryocytic thrombocytopenia, so the T cells may come from the graft donor. The CDR3 DNA is TGTGCCATCAGTGACAGGGCGTCCTACGAGCAGTACTTC. This codes for CAISDRASYEQYF.